This paragraph covers one T cell receptor beta chain sequence. The data were produced by immunoSEQ multiplex PCR, yet TCRdb's version contains in-frame clones alone and is incomplete. The table has some 580,000 clones, almost 97% seen once. These data come from a study of shared clonotypes between healthy human individuals. Trimming cost V 3 bases and J 5 bases, with 7 bases left between them. The CDR3 loop spans 13 amino acids. The germline gives CDR1 MGHDK, CDR2 SYGVNS. Sequences were obtained from naive CD4+ T cells sorted from blood. The subset denotes: CD45RA+ positively selected. This chain links TRBV25-1 with TRBJ1-4; D not certain. The source is a woman in her 30s in good health. This chain's CDR3 is CASSEGMNEKLFF. The CDR3 region has the DNA TGTGCCAGCAGTGAGGGGATGAATGAAAAACTGTTTTTT.